This section outlines one TCR beta chain sequence together with its context. What it binds is not known. Naive CD8 isolation took CD45RO-negative cells positively selected for CCR7 and excluded terminally differentiated effector memory CD45RA+ cells. Donors, without exception, were Caucasian adults residing in Nashville, Tennessee. TCRdb keeps only in-frame clones here, not all; method: immunoSEQ multiplex PCR. The table includes approximately 2,000,000 clones, approximately 92% detected once. This specimen comes from a study of shared clonotypes between healthy human individuals. General study points: Across a few donors, naive CD4 shared roughly 5%, naive CD8 over 3%, memory CD4 roughly 2.3%, memory CD8 0.4% to 0.5%.

Germline V gene lookup returns CDR1 SGHVS and CDR2 FQNEAQ. J lost 4 bases, V lost 5 bases, and 5 bases had no gene match. CDR3 length: 14 amino acids. The chain combines TRBV7-8 with TRBJ1-3; 7 nucleotides match TRBD1. Sequencing input: naive CD8+ T cells from PBMCs. The TCR sequence derives from a man in his late teens or twenties in good health. Some clones in this sample may be carry-over from other donors' samples. CDR3 DNA: TGTGCCAGCAGCACAGGGGAATCCGGAAACACCATATATTTT. Protein product: CASSTGESGNTIYF. The whole variable domain, filled in from reference TRBV7-8 and TRBJ1-3, reads GAGVSQSPRYKVAKRGQDVALRCDPISGHVSLFWYQQALGQGPEFLTYFQNEAQLDKSGLPSDRFFAERPEGSVSTLKIQRTQQEDSAVYLCASSTGESGNTIYFGEGSWLTVV.